Listed here are 3 T cell receptor beta chains from one sample, sequenced in a study of blood T cell repertoires in COVID-19. Sequenced by immunoSEQ multiplex PCR; TCRdb stores in-frame clones only, minus some. The repertoire holds 70,000 to 100,000 clones, with about 70% as singletons. The material sequenced was peripheral blood. Source of these receptors: a woman between 55 and 75 years old in a cohort sampled during active or convalescent COVID-19.

In DNA form, the CDR3 reads TGTGCCAGCAGCTCCCAGGACAGGGACAATCAGCCCCAGCATTTT. Residues: CASSSQDRDNQPQHF. The V call is TRBV7-6, the J call TRBJ1-5; 8 bases line up with TRBD1. The CDR3 length is 15 residues. V was clipped by 4 bases and J by 3 bases; unmatched bases: 5. Germline V gene data show CDR1 as SGHVS and CDR2 as FNYEAQ.

The chain joins TRBV19 to TRBJ2-1; TRBD1 aligns across 7 bases. This CDR3 contains 15 residues. V lost 2 bases, J lost 5 bases, and 6 bases stayed unmatched. Per germline, CDR1 LNHDA and CDR2 SQIVND (reference sequence). The DNA of the CDR3 is TGTGCCAGTAGTATATATAGGGGGCTCGACAATGAGCAGTTCTTC. This translates into CASSIYRGLDNEQFF.

In DNA form, the CDR3 reads TGTGCCAGCAGCTCCCGCAGGGGCCGCTATGGCTACACCTTC. Translated: CASSSRRGRYGYTF. The chain has TRBV7-2 and TRBJ1-2, with D possibly matching TRBD1 (6 bases). Germline V gene sequence: CDR1 SGHTA, CDR2 FQGNSA. The CDR3 extends over 14 amino acids. Trimming took 4 bases from V and 4 from J, leaving 13 bases between them.